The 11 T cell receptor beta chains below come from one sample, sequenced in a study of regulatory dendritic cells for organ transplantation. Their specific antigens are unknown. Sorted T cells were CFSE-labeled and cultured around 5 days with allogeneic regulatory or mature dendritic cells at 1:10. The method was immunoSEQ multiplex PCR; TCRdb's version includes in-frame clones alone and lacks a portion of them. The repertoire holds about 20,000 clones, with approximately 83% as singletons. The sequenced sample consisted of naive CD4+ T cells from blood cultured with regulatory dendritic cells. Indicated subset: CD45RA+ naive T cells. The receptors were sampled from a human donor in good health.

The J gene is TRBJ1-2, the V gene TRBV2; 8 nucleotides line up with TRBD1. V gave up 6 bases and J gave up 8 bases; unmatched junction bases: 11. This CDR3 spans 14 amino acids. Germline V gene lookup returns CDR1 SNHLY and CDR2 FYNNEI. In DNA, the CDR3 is TGTGCCAGCAGAACCGAAGGACAGGGAAGCGGCTACACCTTC. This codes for CASRTEGQGSGYTF.

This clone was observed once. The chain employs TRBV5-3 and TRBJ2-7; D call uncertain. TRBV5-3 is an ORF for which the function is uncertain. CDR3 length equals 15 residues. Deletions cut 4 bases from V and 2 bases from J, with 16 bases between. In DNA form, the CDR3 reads TGTGCCAGAAGCCAGGACCGGTACTGGGCCTACGAGCAGTACTTC. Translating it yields CARSQDRYWAYEQYF.

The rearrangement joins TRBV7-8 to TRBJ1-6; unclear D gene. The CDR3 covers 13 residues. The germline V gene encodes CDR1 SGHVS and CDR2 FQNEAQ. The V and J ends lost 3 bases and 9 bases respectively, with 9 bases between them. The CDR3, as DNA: TGTGCCAGCAGCTTCCGTCAGATTTCACCCCTCCACTTT. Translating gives CASSFRQISPLHF.

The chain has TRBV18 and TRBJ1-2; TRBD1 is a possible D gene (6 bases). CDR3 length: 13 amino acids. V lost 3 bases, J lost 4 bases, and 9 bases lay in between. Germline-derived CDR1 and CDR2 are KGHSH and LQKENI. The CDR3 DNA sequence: TGTGCCAGCTCACCGGACAGTACCTATGGCTACACCTTC. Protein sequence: CASSPDSTYGYTF.

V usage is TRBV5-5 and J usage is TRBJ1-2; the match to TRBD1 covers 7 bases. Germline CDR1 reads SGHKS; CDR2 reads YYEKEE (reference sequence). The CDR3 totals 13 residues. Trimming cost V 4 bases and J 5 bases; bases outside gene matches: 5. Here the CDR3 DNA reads TGTGCCAGCAGCGCCGGGACAGCTTATGGCTACACCTTC. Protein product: CASSAGTAYGYTF.

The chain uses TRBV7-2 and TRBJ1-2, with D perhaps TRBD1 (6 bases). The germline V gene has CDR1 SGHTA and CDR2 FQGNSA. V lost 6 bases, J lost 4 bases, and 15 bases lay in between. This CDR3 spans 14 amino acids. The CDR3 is CASSPRGEAYGYTF. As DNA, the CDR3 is TGTGCCAGCAGTCCCAGGGGCGAGGCCTATGGCTACACCTTC.

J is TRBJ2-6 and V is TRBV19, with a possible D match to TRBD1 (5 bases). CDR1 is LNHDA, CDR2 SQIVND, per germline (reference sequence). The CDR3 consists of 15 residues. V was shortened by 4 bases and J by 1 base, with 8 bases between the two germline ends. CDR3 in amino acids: CASSTGRSGANVLTF. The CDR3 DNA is TGTGCCAGTAGTACAGGGCGGTCTGGGGCCAACGTCCTGACTTTC.

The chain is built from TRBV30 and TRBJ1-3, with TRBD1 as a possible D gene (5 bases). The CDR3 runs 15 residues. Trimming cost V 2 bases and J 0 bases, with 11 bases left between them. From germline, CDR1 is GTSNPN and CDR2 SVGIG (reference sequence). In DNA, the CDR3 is TGTGCCTGGAGTCGACAGTTCCTCTCTGGAAACACCATATATTTT. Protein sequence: CAWSRQFLSGNTIYF.

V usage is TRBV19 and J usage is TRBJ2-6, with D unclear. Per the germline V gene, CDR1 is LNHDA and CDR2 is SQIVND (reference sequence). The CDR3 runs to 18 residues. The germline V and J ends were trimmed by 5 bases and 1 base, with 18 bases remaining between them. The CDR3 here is CASSRLTGQPSGANVLTF. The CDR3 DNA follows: TGTGCCAGTAGTCGCTTAACGGGTCAGCCGTCTGGGGCCAACGTCCTGACTTTC.

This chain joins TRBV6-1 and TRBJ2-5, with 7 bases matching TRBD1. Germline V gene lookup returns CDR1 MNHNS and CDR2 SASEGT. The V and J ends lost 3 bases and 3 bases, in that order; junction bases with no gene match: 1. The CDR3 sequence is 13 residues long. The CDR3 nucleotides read TGTGCCAGCAGTGACGACAGGGAAGAGACCCAGTACTTC. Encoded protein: CASSDDREETQYF.

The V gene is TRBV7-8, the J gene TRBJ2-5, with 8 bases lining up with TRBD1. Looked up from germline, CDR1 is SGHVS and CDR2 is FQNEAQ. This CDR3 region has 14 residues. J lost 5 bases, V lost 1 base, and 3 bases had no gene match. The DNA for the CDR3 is TGTGCCAGCAGCTTAGGACAGGGGAAGGAGACCCAGTACTTC. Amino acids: CASSLGQGKETQYF.